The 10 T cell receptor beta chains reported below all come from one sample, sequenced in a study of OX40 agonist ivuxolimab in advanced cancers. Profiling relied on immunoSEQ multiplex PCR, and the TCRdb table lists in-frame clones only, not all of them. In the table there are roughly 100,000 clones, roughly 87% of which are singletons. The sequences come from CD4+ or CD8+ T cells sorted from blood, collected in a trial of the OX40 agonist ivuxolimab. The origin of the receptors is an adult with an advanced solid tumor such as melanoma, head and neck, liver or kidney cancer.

CDR3 region: CATSTDGYEQYF. The CDR3 DNA is TGTGCCACCAGCACTGACGGATACGAGCAGTACTTC. The rearrangement links TRBV15 to TRBJ2-7; D is uncertain. The CDR3 contains 12 residues. The germline CDR1 and CDR2 sequences are LNHNV and YYDKDF (reference sequence). Trimming took 4 bases from V and 4 from J, leaving 8 bases between them.

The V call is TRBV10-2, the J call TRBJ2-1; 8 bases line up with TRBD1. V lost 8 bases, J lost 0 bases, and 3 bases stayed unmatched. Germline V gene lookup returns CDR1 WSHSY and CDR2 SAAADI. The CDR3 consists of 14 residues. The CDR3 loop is CASVQGVSYNEQFF. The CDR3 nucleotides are TGCGCCAGCGTACAGGGGGTCTCCTACAATGAGCAGTTCTTC.

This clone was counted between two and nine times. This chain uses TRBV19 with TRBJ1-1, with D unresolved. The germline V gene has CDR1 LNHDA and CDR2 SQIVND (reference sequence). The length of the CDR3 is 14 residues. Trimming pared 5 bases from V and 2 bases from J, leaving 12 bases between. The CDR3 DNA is TGTGCCAGTAGTCCGTGGACTTTAAACACTGAAGCTTTCTTT. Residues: CASSPWTLNTEAFF. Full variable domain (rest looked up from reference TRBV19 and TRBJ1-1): DGGITQSPKYLFRKEGQNVTLSCEQNLNHDAMYWYRQDPGQGLRLIYYSQIVNDFQKGDIAEGYSVSREKKESFPLTVTSAQKNPTAFYLCASSPWTLNTEAFFGQGTRLTVV.

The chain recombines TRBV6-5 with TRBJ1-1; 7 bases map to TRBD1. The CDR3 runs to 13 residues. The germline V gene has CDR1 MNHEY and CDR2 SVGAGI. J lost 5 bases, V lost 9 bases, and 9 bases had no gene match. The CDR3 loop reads CASMTGSRTEAFF. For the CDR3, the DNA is TGTGCCAGTATGACAGGGTCTCGGACTGAAGCTTTCTTT.

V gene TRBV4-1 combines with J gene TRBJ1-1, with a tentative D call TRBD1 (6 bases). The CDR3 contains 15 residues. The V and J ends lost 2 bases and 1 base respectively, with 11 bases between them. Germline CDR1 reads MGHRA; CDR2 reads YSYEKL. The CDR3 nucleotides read TGCGCCAGCAGCCAACCACCGACAGGGAACACTGAAGCTTTCTTT. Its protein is CASSQPPTGNTEAFF.

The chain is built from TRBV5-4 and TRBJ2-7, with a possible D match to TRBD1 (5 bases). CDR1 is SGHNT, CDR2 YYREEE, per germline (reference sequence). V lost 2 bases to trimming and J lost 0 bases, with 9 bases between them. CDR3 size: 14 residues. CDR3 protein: CASSFQTVSYEQYF. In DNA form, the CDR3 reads TGTGCCAGCAGCTTCCAGACAGTCTCCTACGAGCAGTACTTC.

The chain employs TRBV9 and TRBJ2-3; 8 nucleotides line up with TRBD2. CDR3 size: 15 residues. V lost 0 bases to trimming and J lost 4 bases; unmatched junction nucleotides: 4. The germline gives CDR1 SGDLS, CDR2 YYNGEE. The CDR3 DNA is TGTGCCAGCAGCGTAGCCGGCGGGGGGCCAGATACGCAGTATTTT. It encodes CASSVAGGGPDTQYF.

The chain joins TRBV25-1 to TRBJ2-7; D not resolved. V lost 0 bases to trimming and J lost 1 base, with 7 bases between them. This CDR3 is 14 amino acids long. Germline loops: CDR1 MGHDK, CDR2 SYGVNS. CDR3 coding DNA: TGTGCCAGCAGTGAATACCCGTTTTCCTACGAGCAGTACTTC. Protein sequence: CASSEYPFSYEQYF.

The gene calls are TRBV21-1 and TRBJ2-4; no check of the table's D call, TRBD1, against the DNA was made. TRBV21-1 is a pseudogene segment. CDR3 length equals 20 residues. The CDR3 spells CASSKAGKGQGIRAKNIQYF. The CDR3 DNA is TGTGCCAGCAGCAAAGCGGGAAAGGGACAGGGAATTCGGGCCAAAAACATTCAGTACTTC.

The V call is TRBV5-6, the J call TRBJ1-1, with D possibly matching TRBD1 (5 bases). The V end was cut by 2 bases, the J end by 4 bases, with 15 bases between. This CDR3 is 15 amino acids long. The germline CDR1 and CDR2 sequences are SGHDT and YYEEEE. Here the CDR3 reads CASSLRGPRPTEAFF. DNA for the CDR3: TGTGCCAGCAGCTTAAGGGGACCGCGACCCACTGAAGCTTTCTTT.